The rows below give T cell receptor beta chains drawn from one sample of a study of shared clonotypes between healthy human individuals. TCRdb's copy holds only in-frame clones and misses some; the assay was immunoSEQ multiplex PCR. The data show almost 750,000 clones, just under 75% seen once. Sequencing was performed on memory CD4+ T cells sorted from blood. These receptors originate from a woman aged 25 to 39 in good health. Both conserved end residues are part of each CDR3. D genes are given only for firm matches. The size entry is marked missing in some rows and otherwise reads once, few, many or a size class.

V: TRBV5-1
size: NA
D: NA
J: TRBJ2-4
CDR3: CASSWLGGLGYF
DNA: TGCGCCAGCAGCTGGCTGGGGGGACTGGGATACTTC

V: TRBV19
size: NA
D: NA
J: TRBJ1-2
CDR3: CASSISSREDYGYTF
DNA: TGTGCCAGTAGTATATCGTCCAGGGAGGACTATGGCTACACCTTC

V: TRBV2
size: many
D: NA
J: TRBJ2-1
CDR3: CASTAISYNEQFF
DNA: TGTGCCAGCACGGCAATAAGCTACAATGAGCAGTTCTTC

V: TRBV6-1
size: NA
D: TRBD1
J: TRBJ2-7
CDR3: CASSKTGGYEQYF
DNA: TGTGCCAGCAGCAAAACAGGGGGCTACGAGCAGTACTTC

V: TRBV7-2
size: NA
D: NA
J: TRBJ1-1
CDR3: CASSLVQYSEAFF
DNA: TGTGCCAGCAGCTTAGTCCAGTACAGTGAAGCTTTCTTT

V: TRBV7-9
size: few
D: TRBD1
J: TRBJ1-2
CDR3: CASGTGSGGYTF
DNA: TGTGCCAGCGGGACAGGGAGTGGCGGCTACACCTTC

V: TRBV5-5
size: NA
D: TRBD1
J: TRBJ2-5
CDR3: CASTQDRRPRPSYF
DNA: TGTGCCAGCACCCAGGACAGGAGACCTCGACCCAGTTACTTC

V: TRBV7-3
size: NA
D: NA
J: TRBJ2-3
CDR3: CASSLSERVFWGDTQYF
DNA: TGTGCCAGCAGCTTATCGGAGCGGGTTTTCTGGGGGGATACGCAGTATTTT

V: TRBV18
size: NA
D: TRBD2
J: TRBJ2-7
CDR3: CASSPRLAGSYEQYF
DNA: TGTGCCAGCTCACCAAGACTAGCAGGCTCCTACGAGCAGTACTTC

V: TRBV5-1
size: NA
D: NA
J: TRBJ2-2
CDR3: CASSSEPGQNTGELFF
DNA: TGCGCCAGCAGCTCTGAGCCGGGACAAAACACCGGGGAGCTGTTTTTT

V: TRBV6-5
size: NA
D: NA
J: TRBJ2-2
CDR3: CASSSLFGFTGELFF
DNA: TGTGCCAGCTCGTCCCTTTTTGGGTTCACCGGGGAGCTGTTTTTT

V: TRBV7-8
size: NA
D: TRBD2
J: TRBJ2-5
CDR3: CASRPGLAGDYF
DNA: TGTGCCAGCAGACCGGGACTAGCGGGTGATTACTTC

V: TRBV7-2
size: many
D: TRBD1
J: TRBJ2-3
CDR3: CASSWVATGQSTDTQYF
DNA: TGTGCCAGCAGCTGGGTAGCGACGGGACAGTCCACAGATACGCAGTATTTT